This T cell receptor (beta chain) originates from a study of blood T cells in healthy people across ages. Notes on the study in general: TCR beta diversity, measured per million T cells, fell in a roughly linear way with age.

Sample-barcoded 5' priming and a J-beta primer mix drove a second PCR of about 6 to 12 cycles. A minimum of 2.5 million CDR3-containing paired-end reads was obtained for each sample. MiXCR, run by TCRdb on the 5' RACE reads, gives a single entry per CDR3 protein. The table records around 750,000 distinct CDR3 sequences, less than 70% of them present only once. Turning to this clonotype: What it recognizes is unknown.

There were healthy Caucasian individuals from Russia, aged roughly 6 to 100, serving as donors. Each sample gave at least 6.5 million isolated PBMCs. Sequenced material: blood. The TCR comes from a man older than 75 in good health.

CDR3 amino acids: CAISAHGLAGVEGNEQFF. CDR3 sequence (DNA): TGTGCCATCAGTGCCCACGGGCTAGCGGGGGTAGAGGGCAATGAGCAGTTCTTC. This chain links TRBV10-3 with TRBJ2-1, with 10 bases lining up with TRBD2. The germline CDR1 and CDR2 sequences are ENHRY and SYGVKD. The CDR3 spans 18 residues. V lost 4 bases to trimming and J lost 6 bases; unmatched junction nucleotides: 15.